This T cell receptor (beta chain) was identified in a study of blood T cell repertoires in COVID-19 (dated by TCRdb to the early 2020s). About the study as a whole: Samples from collaborators originated in the United States, Italy and Spain and spanned both the acute and convalescent phases of COVID-19. The material from the prospective study consisted of cDNA or gDNA derived from T cells, B-cell-depleted T cells, or PBMCs. Subjects who had been exposed to COVID-19, were actively infected with it, or had recovered from it provided the deeply sampled blood TCRbeta repertoires that made up the dataset. A freely available public database, intended as a resource for researchers studying the immune response to SARS-CoV-2, is where the repertoires were released. The samples were drawn from two sources: the first 160 participants of the ongoing ImmuneRACE study, and about 1,300 subjects contributed by 6 global collaborators. A de-identified subject ID, COVID-19 status, age in years and sex were almost always included in the sample metadata. Where available, HLA class I and class II types were taken from metadata supplied by the sample provider and were not determined by assay-based typing.

Study-level results and caveats: The amount of clinical and demographic metadata varied by source and participant and was provided uncurated.

Whole blood was collected in K2EDTA tubes by collaborating institutions according to the institutions' own protocols. For TCRbeta analysis, collaborators shipped samples as frozen whole blood, isolated PBMCs, or DNA extracted from either of those sample types. TCRbeta CDR3 regions were amplified from genomic DNA by means of the immunoSEQ Assay, a bias-controlled multiplex PCR. Processing in the source paper ran as follows. Nucleated cell counts per sample were estimated from amplification of reference gene primers within the assay. To quantify the absolute abundance of each unique TCRbeta CDR3 rearrangement, sequence reads were collapsed and filtered. For each sample, productive Simpson clonality was calculated as the square root of Simpson's diversity index across productive rearrangements. Here the immuneACCESS table is served through TCRdb, limited to in-frame sequences with V and J called. Missing clones are a known gap in these copies; in checked studies unresolved V genes cover under half, and the rest lacks a known reason. D and trimming come from the DNA, and the V and J calls and clone size come from that table. A total of more than 200,000 clones appear in this sample, 65% to 85% of them only once. The ten largest make up about 4% of the sample.

For this clone: No cognate antigen has been identified for it. Base qualities are missing; no much larger clone stands one base away.

The origin of this receptor is a woman in her forties with active or convalescent COVID-19. Input material: peripheral blood.

The DNA reads TGCGCCAGCAGCCAAGCCCCATCAGGGAACACTGAAGCTTTCTTT. It codes for CASSQAPSGNTEAFF. This sequence uses TRBV4-1 and TRBJ1-1; the D gene assignment is ambiguous. The germline V gene yields MGHRA for CDR1 and YSYEKL for CDR2. From the cysteine through the phenylalanine, the CDR3 covers 15 amino acids. Of the read, only the CDR3 DNA is kept; its 45 bases are in frame from base 1. V is pared back by 1 base and J by 1 base, with 10 bases lying between the germline termini.